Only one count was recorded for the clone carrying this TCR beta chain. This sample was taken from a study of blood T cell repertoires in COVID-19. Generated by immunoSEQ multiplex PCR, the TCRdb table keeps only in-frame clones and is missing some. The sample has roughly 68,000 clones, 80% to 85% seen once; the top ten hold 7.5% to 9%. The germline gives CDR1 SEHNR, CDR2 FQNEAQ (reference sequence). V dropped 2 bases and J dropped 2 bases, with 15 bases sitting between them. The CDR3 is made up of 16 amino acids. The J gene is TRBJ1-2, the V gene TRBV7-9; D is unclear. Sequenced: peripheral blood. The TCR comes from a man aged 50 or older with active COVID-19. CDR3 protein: CASSLFRAGSNYGYTF. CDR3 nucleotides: TGTGCCAGCAGCTTATTTCGCGCAGGCAGCAACTATGGCTACACCTTC.